These 15 T cell receptor beta chains came from one sample sequenced in a study of T cell responses to AZD1222 COVID-19 vaccine. The method was immunoSEQ multiplex PCR; TCRdb's version includes in-frame clones alone and lacks a portion of them. The sample holds 140,000 to 150,000 clones, approximately 91% seen once. The sample here was peripheral blood, taken 28 days after the second AZD1222 dose. The receptors come from an adult who received the AZD1222 COVID-19 vaccine.

This sequence joins TRBV18 and TRBJ1-1; 9 bases agree with TRBD1. The CDR3 sequence is 16 residues long. The junction had 4 bases not matched to a gene; V was cut back by 2 bases and J by 0 bases. Germline lookup yields CDR1 KGHSH and CDR2 LQKENI. The CDR3 sequence is CASSPRTGEMNTEAFF. DNA for the CDR3: TGTGCCAGCTCACCAAGGACAGGGGAAATGAACACTGAAGCTTTCTTT.

The gene calls are TRBV28 and TRBJ2-1; 9 bases line up with TRBD2. The CDR3 is 15 residues long. Germline V CDR1 and CDR2: MDHEN, SYDVKM. The V segment lost 3 bases and the J segment 8 bases; nucleotides outside the gene matches: 8. CDR3 amino acids: CASSLGSGRKHEQFF. CDR3 sequence (DNA): TGTGCCAGCAGTTTGGGGAGCGGGAGGAAGCATGAGCAGTTCTTC.

The rearrangement joins TRBV12-3 or TRBV12-4 to TRBJ1-5; tentative D call: TRBD1 (6 bases). Trimming cost V 6 bases and J 2 bases, with 8 bases left between them. This CDR3 has 13 amino acids. The CDR3 here is CASSPGGNQPQHF. The CDR3 bases are TGTGCCAGCAGCCCAGGGGGCAATCAGCCCCAGCATTTT.

This chain connects TRBV6-5 to TRBJ2-3; D unresolved. The CDR3 sequence is 12 residues long. Trimming removed 7 bases from V and 6 bases from J, with 11 bases in between. CDR1 and CDR2 from the germline V gene are MNHEY and SVGAGI. DNA for the CDR3: TGTGCCAGCACCACCACCGGGGATACGCAGTATTTT. Encoded protein: CASTTTGDTQYF.

The chain links TRBV18 to TRBJ2-7, with D perhaps TRBD2 (6 bases). Germline V lookup: CDR1 KGHSH, CDR2 LQKENI. CDR3 length equals 13 residues. V lost 1 base to trimming and J lost 4 bases, with 8 bases between them. CDR3: CASSPRGVYEQYF. The CDR3 DNA follows: TGTGCCAGCTCACCACGGGGGGTTTACGAGCAGTACTTC.

V and J are TRBV27 and TRBJ2-1; perhaps TRBD1 as D (8 bases). The CDR3 has 18 amino acids. The V gene lost 7 bases and the J gene lost 3 bases, with 25 bases spanning the gap. CDR1 is MNHEY and CDR2 is SMNVEV in the germline V gene (reference sequence). CDR3 in DNA: TGTGCCAGCACACAACAGGGGGGGGCCTTGAACCTCTACAATGAGCAGTTCTTC. This translates into CASTQQGGALNLYNEQFF.

The chain has TRBV28 and TRBJ2-1; 10 nucleotides line up with TRBD2. The ends lost 4 bases at V and 7 bases at J; junction bases unmatched: 7. CDR1 MDHEN and CDR2 SYDVKM come from the germline V gene. This CDR3 is 15 amino acids long. For the CDR3, the DNA is TGTGCCAGCAGTTCCCAGCGGGAGGGTGATAATGAGCAGTTCTTC. Encoded protein: CASSSQREGDNEQFF. The entire variable domain, with the rest obtained from reference TRBV28 and TRBJ2-1, is as follows: DVKVTQSSRYLVKRTGEKVFLECVQDMDHENMFWYRQDPGLGLRLIYFSYDVKMKEKGDIPEGYSVSREKKERFSLILESASTNQTSMYLCASSSQREGDNEQFFGPGTRLTVL.

The CDR3 DNA reads TGTGCCAGCTCACACGGGACAGGGGATAGCAATCAGCCCCAGCATTTT. This sequence encodes CASSHGTGDSNQPQHF. The chain combines TRBV18 with TRBJ1-5, with 10 bases identical to TRBD1. This CDR3 is built from 16 residues. The V segment lost 4 bases and the J segment 0 bases; nucleotides outside the gene matches: 3. The germline V gene encodes CDR1 KGHSH and CDR2 LQKENI.

The rearrangement joins TRBV19 to TRBJ1-2, with 7 bases lining up with TRBD1. J was trimmed by 2 bases and V by 9 bases; bases with no gene match: 9. The CDR3 covers 14 residues. CDR1 is LNHDA, CDR2 SQIVND, per germline (reference sequence). DNA of the CDR3: TGTGCCAGCGAGGGCAGGGGGAAAAACTATGGCTACACCTTC. This translates into CASEGRGKNYGYTF.

The chain employs TRBV25-1 and TRBJ1-1; D is unresolved. V shed 4 bases and J shed 3 bases, with 12 bases lying between them. Germline-derived CDR1 and CDR2 are MGHDK and SYGVNS. The CDR3 consists of 14 residues. The CDR3 coding sequence is TGTGCCAGCAGTGTCGGGGTGGCCGACACTGAAGCTTTCTTT. Its translation is CASSVGVADTEAFF. Full variable domain (missing parts from reference TRBV25-1 and TRBJ1-1): EADIYQTPRYLVIGTGKKITLECSQTMGHDKMYWYQQDPGMELHLIHYSYGVNSTEKGDLSSESTVSRIRTEHFPLTLESARPSHTSQYLCASSVGVADTEAFFGQGTRLTVV.

This chain joins TRBV9 and TRBJ2-3; the D gene could be TRBD1 or TRBD2 (5 bases each). Germline V gene sequence: CDR1 SGDLS, CDR2 YYNGEE. The CDR3 contains 16 residues. The V end lost 0 bases, the J end lost 4 bases, and 15 bases lay between the germline ends. CDR3: CASSVAGRNGADTQYF. The DNA of the CDR3 is TGTGCCAGCAGCGTAGCGGGGCGGAATGGGGCAGATACGCAGTATTTT.

The V and J genes are TRBV30 and TRBJ1-6; 9 bases align to TRBD1. The length of the CDR3 is 13 residues. Looked up from germline, CDR1 is GTSNPN and CDR2 is SVGIG (reference sequence). J was trimmed by 7 bases and V by 4 bases; bases with no gene match: 2. CDR3 loop: CAWMGQGNSPLHF. The CDR3 DNA reads as TGTGCCTGGATGGGACAGGGAAATTCACCCCTCCACTTT.

This clone was observed once. V gene TRBV9 combines with J gene TRBJ2-6; D may be TRBD2 (6 bases). Trimming took 3 bases from V and 4 from J, leaving 17 bases between them. Germline V gene data show CDR1 as SGDLS and CDR2 as YYNGEE. CDR3 size: 17 residues. The CDR3 DNA reads as TGTGCCAGCAGCGAGGACCCGGCGGGGCTCGGGGCCAACGTCCTGACTTTC. As protein: CASSEDPAGLGANVLTF.

V is TRBV2 and J is TRBJ1-6; the D is unclear. The V end was cut by 6 bases, the J end by 8 bases, with 14 bases between. In germline, CDR1 is SNHLY, CDR2 FYNNEI. The CDR3 is made up of 14 amino acids. The CDR3 protein is CASRRMMSDSPLHF. As DNA, the CDR3 is TGTGCCAGCAGGAGAATGATGAGCGATTCACCCCTCCACTTT.

The chain links TRBV5-4 to TRBJ1-5; D remains unclear. The ends were cut back, 1 base at V and 2 bases at J, with 13 bases in the middle. The CDR3 is 16 residues long. Germline V gene sequence: CDR1 SGHNT, CDR2 YYREEE (reference sequence). The CDR3 sequence is CASSLTIIRGNQPQHF. The CDR3 coding sequence is TGTGCCAGCAGCTTGACCATCATAAGGGGCAATCAGCCCCAGCATTTT.